Given below is one T cell receptor (beta chain) in context. As yet, its antigen is unknown. This record comes from a study of cytomegalovirus exposure and HLA in healthy donors. The PCR contained 60 Vbeta and 13 Jbeta primers. The assay was immunoSEQ multiplex PCR, and TCRdb's table has in-frame clones only and misses some. The sample includes around 170,000 clones, 80% to 85% seen only once; the top ten take over 5.5%. CDR3 length: 14 amino acids. CDR1 and CDR2 from the germline V gene are SGDLS and YYNGEE. Study observations and caveats: Previous analysis showed most TCR beta V segments were productive about 87% or about 30% of the time. Sequencing had likely introduced a cluster of highly shared sequence variants as an artifact. It was 150 or so TCR beta chains that were listed as cytomegalovirus-associated. TCR beta chains associated with HLA were, in a later analysis, more clonally expanded than equally common others.

V and J are TRBV9 and TRBJ2-5; 7 nucleotides align to TRBD1. The J call may be mistaken, given a closer DNA end match to TRBJ2-7. The origin of this receptor is a man in his forties in good health and CMV-seropositive. The material sequenced was PBMCs. The CDR3 region is CASSPRDRAYEQYF. The CDR3 DNA is TGTGCCAGCAGCCCCCGGGACAGAGCCTACGAGCAGTACTTC.